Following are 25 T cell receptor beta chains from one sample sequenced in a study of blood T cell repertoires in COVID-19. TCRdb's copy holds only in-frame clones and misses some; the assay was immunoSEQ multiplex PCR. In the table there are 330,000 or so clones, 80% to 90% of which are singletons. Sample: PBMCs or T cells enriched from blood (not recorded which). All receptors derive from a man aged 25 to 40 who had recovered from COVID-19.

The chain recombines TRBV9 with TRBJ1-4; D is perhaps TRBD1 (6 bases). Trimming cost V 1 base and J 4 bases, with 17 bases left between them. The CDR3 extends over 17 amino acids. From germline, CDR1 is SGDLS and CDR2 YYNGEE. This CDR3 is CASSVTQGLHINEKLFF. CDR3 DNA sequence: TGTGCCAGCAGCGTAACCCAGGGGTTACATATTAATGAAAAACTGTTTTTT.

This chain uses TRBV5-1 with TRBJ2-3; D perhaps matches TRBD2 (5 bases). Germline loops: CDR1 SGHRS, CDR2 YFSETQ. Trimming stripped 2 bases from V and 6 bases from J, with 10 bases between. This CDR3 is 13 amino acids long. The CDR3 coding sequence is TGCGCCAGCAGCTTTAGGAGGTCCGATACGCAGTATTTT. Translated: CASSFRRSDTQYF.

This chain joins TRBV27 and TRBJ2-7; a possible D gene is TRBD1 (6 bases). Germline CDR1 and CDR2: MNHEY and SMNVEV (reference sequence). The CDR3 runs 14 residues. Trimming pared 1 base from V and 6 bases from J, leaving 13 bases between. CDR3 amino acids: CASSLYPTGGEQYF. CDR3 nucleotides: TGTGCCAGCAGTTTATACCCGACAGGCGGCGAGCAGTACTTC.

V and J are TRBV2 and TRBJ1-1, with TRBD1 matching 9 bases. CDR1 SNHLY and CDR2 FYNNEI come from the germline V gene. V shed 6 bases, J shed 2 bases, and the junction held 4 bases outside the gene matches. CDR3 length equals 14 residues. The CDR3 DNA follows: TGTGCCAGCAGACAGGGACAGGGTAACACTGAAGCTTTCTTT. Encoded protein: CASRQGQGNTEAFF.

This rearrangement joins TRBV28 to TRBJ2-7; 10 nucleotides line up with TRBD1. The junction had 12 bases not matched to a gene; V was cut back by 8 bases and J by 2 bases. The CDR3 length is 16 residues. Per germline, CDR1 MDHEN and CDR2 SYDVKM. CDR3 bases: TGTGCCAGCGTTAGTGGGCAGGGGACAGGGGCCTACGAGCAGTACTTC. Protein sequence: CASVSGQGTGAYEQYF.

The CDR3 loop is CASSLWTGNGSPLHF. DNA of the CDR3: TGTGCCAGCAGCTTATGGACAGGGAATGGTTCACCCCTCCACTTT. The chain is built from TRBV7-9 and TRBJ1-6; the match to TRBD1 covers 8 bases. Trimming removed 2 bases from V and 9 bases from J; junction bases left unmatched: 6. The CDR3 consists of 15 residues. Per the germline V gene, CDR1 is SEHNR and CDR2 is FQNEAQ (reference sequence).

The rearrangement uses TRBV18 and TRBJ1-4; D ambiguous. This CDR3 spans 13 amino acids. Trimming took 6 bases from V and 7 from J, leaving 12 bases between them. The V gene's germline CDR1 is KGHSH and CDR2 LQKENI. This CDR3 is CASSISGGEKLFF. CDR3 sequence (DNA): TGTGCCAGCTCCATTTCAGGAGGTGAAAAACTGTTTTTT.

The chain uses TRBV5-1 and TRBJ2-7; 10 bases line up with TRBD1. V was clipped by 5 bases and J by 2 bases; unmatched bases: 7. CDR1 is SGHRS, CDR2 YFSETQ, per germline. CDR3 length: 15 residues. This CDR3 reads CASRPGQGRPYEQYF. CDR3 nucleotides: TGCGCCAGCAGACCGGGACAGGGGAGGCCCTACGAGCAGTACTTC.

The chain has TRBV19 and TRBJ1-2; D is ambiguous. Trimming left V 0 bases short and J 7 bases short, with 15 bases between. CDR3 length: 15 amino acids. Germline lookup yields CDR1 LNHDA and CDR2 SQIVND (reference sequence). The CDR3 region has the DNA TGTGCCAGTAGTATAGACGAGGCCGGGTGGTTTGGCTACACCTTC. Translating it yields CASSIDEAGWFGYTF. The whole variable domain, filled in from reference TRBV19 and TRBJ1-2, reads DGGITQSPKYLFRKEGQNVTLSCEQNLNHDAMYWYRQDPGQGLRLIYYSQIVNDFQKGDIAEGYSVSREKKESFPLTVTSAQKNPTAFYLCASSIDEAGWFGYTFGSGTRLTVV.

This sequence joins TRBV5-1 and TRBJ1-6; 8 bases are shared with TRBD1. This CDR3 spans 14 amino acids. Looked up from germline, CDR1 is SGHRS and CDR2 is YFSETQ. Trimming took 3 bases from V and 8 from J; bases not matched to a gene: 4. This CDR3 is CASSWTGNDSPLHF. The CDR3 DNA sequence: TGCGCCAGCAGCTGGACAGGGAATGATTCACCCCTCCACTTT.

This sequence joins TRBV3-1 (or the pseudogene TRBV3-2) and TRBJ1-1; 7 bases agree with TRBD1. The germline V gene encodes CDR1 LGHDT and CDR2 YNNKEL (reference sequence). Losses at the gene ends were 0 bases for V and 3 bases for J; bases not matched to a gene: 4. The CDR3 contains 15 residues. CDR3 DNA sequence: TGTGCCAGCAGCCAAGATGAGGGGGCGTACACTGAAGCTTTCTTT. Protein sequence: CASSQDEGAYTEAFF.

CDR3 DNA sequence: TGTGCCAGCAGCTTAGGACAGGGAGATGGCTACACCTTC. Translated: CASSLGQGDGYTF. V usage is TRBV7-8 and J usage is TRBJ1-2; 7 bases align to TRBD1. The ends lost 1 base at V and 6 bases at J; junction bases unmatched: 2. Germline values: CDR1 SGHVS, CDR2 FQNEAQ. The CDR3 is 13 amino acids.

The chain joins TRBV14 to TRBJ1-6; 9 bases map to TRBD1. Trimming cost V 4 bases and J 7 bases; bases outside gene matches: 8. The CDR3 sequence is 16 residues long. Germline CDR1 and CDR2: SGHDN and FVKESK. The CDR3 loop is CASSLWTGARNSPLHF. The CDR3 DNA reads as TGTGCCAGCAGCCTATGGACAGGGGCAAGGAATTCACCCCTCCACTTT.

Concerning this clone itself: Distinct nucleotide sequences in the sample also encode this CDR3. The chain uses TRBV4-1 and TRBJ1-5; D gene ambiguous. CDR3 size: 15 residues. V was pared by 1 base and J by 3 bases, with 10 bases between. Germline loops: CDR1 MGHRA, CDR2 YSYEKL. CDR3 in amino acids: CASSQGGLSNQPQHF. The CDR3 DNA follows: TGCGCCAGCAGCCAAGGTGGGCTGTCCAATCAGCCCCAGCATTTT.

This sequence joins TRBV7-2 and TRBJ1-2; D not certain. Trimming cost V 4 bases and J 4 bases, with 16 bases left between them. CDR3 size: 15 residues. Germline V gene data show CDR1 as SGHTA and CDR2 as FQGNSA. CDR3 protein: CASSSAWGARYGYTF. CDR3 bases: TGTGCCAGCAGCTCTGCCTGGGGAGCGCGCTATGGCTACACCTTC.

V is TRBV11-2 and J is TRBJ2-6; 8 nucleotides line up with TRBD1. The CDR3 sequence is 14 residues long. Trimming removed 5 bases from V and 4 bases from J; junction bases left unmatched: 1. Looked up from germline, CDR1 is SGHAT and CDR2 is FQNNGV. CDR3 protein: CASSQGAGANVLTF. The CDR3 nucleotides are TGTGCCAGCAGCCAGGGGGCCGGGGCCAACGTCCTGACTTTC.

The CDR3 nucleotides read TGTGCCACCAGCAGCAGGAGGGATCGGAGGGCCGAGCAGTACTTC. Its translation is CATSSRRDRRAEQYF. This chain connects TRBV15 to TRBJ2-7, with D perhaps matching TRBD2 (6 bases). The germline gives CDR1 LNHNV, CDR2 YYDKDF (reference sequence). This CDR3 spans 15 amino acids. V was trimmed by 3 bases and J by 6 bases, leaving 18 bases between them. The full variable domain, rest sourced from reference TRBV15 and TRBJ2-7, is DAMVIQNPRYQVTQFGKPVTLSCSQTLNHNVMYWYQQKSSQAPKLLFHYYDKDFNNEADTPDNFQSRRPNTSFCFLDIRSPGLGDTAMYLCATSSRRDRRAEQYFGPGTRLTVT.

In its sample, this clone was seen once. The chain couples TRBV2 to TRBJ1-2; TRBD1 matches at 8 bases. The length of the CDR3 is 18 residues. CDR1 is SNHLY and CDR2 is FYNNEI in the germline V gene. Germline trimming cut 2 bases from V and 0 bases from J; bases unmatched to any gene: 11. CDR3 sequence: CASSEIGQGSPPNYGYTF. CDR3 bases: TGTGCCAGCAGTGAAATTGGACAGGGATCACCTCCTAACTATGGCTACACCTTC.

CDR3 protein: CSAQAGEKLFF. CDR3 in DNA: TGCAGTGCCCAGGCGGGAGAAAAACTGTTTTTT. This chain uses TRBV20-1 with TRBJ1-4; D is ambiguous. The germline V gene has CDR1 DFQATT and CDR2 SNEGSKA (reference sequence). The CDR3 is made up of 11 amino acids. V was cut by 6 bases and J by 8 bases, with 10 bases left in between.

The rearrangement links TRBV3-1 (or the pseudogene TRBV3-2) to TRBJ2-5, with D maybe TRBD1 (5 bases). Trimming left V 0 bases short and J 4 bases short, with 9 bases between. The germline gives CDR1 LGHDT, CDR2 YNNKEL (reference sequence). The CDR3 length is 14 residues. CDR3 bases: TGTGCCAGCAGCCAAGAAGTAGGGGTAGAGACCCAGTACTTC. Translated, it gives CASSQEVGVETQYF.

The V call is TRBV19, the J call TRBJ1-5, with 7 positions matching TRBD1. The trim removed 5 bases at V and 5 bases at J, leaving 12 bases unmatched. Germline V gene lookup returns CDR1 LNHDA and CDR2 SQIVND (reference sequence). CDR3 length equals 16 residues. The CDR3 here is CASSLTGPRSDQPQHF. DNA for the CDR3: TGTGCCAGTAGTTTGACAGGGCCCAGGAGTGATCAGCCCCAGCATTTT.

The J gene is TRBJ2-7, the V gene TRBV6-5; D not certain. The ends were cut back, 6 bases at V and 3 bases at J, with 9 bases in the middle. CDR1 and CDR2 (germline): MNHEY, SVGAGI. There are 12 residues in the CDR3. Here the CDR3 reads CASRTVLYEQYF. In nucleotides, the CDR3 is TGTGCCAGCAGAACAGTGCTCTACGAGCAGTACTTC.

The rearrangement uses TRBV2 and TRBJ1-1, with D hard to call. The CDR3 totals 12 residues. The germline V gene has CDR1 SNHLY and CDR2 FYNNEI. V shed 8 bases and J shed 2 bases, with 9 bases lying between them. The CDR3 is CASVRSNTEAFF. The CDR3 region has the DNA TGTGCCAGCGTTAGGAGCAACACTGAAGCTTTCTTT.

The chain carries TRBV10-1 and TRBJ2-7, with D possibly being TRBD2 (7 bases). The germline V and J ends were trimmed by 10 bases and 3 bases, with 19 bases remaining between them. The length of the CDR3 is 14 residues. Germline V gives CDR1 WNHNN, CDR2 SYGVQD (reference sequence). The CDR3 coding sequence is TGCGCCACCGAGGAGGGGGAGGGTTACTACGAGCAGTACTTC. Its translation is CATEEGEGYYEQYF.

The CDR3: CASSLVLAGEQYF. CDR3 bases: TGTGCCAGCAGCTTAGTGCTAGCGGGGGAGCAGTACTTC. The chain is built from TRBV7-2 and TRBJ2-7; 9 bases are a match to TRBD2. The junction had 2 bases not matched to a gene; V was cut back by 1 base and J by 7 bases. Germline values: CDR1 SGHTA, CDR2 FQGNSA. This CDR3 contains 13 residues.